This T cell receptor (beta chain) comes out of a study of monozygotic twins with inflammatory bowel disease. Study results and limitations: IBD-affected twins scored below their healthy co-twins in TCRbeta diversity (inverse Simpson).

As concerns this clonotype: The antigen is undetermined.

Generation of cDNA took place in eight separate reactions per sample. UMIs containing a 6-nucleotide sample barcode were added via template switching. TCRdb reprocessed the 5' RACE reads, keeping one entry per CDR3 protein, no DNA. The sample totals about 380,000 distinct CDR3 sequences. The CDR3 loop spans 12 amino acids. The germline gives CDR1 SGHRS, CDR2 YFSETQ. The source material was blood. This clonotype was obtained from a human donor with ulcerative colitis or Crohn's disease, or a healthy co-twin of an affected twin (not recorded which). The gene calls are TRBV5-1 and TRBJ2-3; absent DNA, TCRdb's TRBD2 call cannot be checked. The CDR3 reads CASSSYRGTQYF.